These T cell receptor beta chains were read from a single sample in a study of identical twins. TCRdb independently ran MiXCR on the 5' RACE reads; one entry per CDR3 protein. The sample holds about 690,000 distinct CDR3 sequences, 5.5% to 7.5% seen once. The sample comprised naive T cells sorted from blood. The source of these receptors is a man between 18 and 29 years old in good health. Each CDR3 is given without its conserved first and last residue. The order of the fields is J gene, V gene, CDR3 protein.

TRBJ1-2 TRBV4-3 ASSQDKEIKYGYT
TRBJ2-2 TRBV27 ASSPRMLTGELF
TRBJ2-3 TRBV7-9 ASSEYSTDTQY
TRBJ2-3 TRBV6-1 ASNRLAGALDTQY
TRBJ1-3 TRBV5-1 ASSLPQASGNTIY
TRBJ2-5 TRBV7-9 ASSQLAVETQY
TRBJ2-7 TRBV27 ASGGGPYEQY
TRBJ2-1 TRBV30 AWNPGGVDEQF
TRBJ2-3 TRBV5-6 ASSWTDDTQY
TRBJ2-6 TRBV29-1 SAGLSGANVLT
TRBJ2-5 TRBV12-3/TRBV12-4 ASRLWGEETQY
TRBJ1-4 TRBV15 ATSPRPGWANEKLF
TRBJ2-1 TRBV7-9 ASSPRGGNEQF
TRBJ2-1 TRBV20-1 SADRTWSSYNEQF
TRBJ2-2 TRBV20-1 SARPIGLRPGELF
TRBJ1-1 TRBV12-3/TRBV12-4 ASNLDRGLSEAF
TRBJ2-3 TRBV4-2 ASSQGRGPLADTQY
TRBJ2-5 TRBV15 ATSREPSVGEGETQY
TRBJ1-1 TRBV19 ASSETGRTSEAF
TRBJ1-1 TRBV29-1 SSSGQGTTEAF
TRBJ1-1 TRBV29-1 SVEGTGRNTEAF
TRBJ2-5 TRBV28 ASSFETGVGETQY
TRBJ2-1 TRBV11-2 ASSLIRQNEQF
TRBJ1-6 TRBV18 ASSPGDPGVPLH
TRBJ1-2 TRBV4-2 ASSQVAGREGGYT
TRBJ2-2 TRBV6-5 ASSYTGTPVPGELF
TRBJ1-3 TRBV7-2 ASSLAIPQAGNTIY
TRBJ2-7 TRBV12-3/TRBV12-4 ASSFRVNEQY
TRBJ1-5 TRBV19 ASSISGARGRNQPQH
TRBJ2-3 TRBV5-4 ASRGGDPGDTQY
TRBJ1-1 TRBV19 ASIDPGSMNTEAF
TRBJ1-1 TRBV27 ASSSQGVFTEAF
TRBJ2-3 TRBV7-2 ASRYGTSADTQY
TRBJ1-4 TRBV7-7 ASSLIFGEKLF
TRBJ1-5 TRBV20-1 SANRGPRDNQPQH
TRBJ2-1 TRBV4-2 ASTDSLAGVYNEQF
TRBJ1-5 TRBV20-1 SALVRADSNQPQH
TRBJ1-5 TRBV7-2 ASSLVTGSNQPQH
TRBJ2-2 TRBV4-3 ASSPSSGTGYTGELF
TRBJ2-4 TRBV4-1 ASSQDEGTGKNIQY
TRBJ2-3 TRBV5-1 ASSRGGGEPSTDTQY
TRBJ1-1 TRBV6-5 ASSYSSAGGLYTEAF
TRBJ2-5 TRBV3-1 ASSQGVETQY
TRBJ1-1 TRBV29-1 SVVTLGRNTEAF
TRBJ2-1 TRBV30 AWSGTSGAYNEQF
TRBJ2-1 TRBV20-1 SASSVGGSYNEQF
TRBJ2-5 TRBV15 ATSKDRALKETQY
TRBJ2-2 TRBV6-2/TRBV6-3 ASSYPPRGRGVGELF
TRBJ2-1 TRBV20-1 SATGWRGYNEQF
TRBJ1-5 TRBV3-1 ASSPKYSNQPQH
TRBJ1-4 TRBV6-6 AARWGSNEKLF
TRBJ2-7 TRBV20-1 SGGRGTQEQY
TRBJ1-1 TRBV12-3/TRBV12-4 ASTQANTEAF
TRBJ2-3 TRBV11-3 ASSADRDKKTDTQY
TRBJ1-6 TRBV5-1 ASSLGLQDSPLH